The text below deals with one T cell receptor beta chain. The junction had 3 bases not matched to a gene; V was cut back by 4 bases and J by 1 base. There are 14 residues in the CDR3. In germline, CDR1 is SEHNR, CDR2 FQNEAQ (reference sequence). These data belong to a study of blood T cell repertoires in COVID-19. Only in-frame clones appear in the TCRdb table, and some are missing; sequencing was by immunoSEQ multiplex PCR. Seen here are approximately 150,000 clones, approximately 88% observed once, and the top ten hold roughly 5.6%. The sequence came from a man between 65 and 80 years old who had been exposed to COVID-19. Sequencing input: PBMCs or T cells enriched from blood (not recorded which). The V and J genes are TRBV7-9 and TRBJ1-2; 7 nucleotides align to TRBD1. CDR3 protein: CASSSTGNNYGYTF. CDR3 nucleotide sequence: TGTGCCAGCAGCTCGACAGGGAATAACTATGGCTACACCTTC.